This T cell receptor (beta chain) was identified in a study of shared clonotypes between healthy human individuals. General study findings and limits: Larger estimated richness was generally recorded for naive subsets relative to memory subsets.

As defined, naive CD8 cells were CD45RO-negative and positively selected for CCR7, with terminally differentiated effector memory CD45RA+ cells excluded. Nashville, Tennessee was home to all donors, who were Caucasian adults. Sequencing was performed with immunoSEQ multiplex PCR; in TCRdb, only in-frame clones are kept and a portion is missing. Here the sample spans about 2 million clones, just under 95% being singletons. About this clone: Its antigen is currently unknown.

Sequencing was done on a sample of naive CD8+ T cells sorted from blood. The clonotype originates from a man between 18 and 29 years old in good health.

CDR3 sequence (DNA): TGTGCCAGCAGCTCGACAGGGGCTTGGTATGGCTACACCTTC. Amino acid sequence: CASSSTGAWYGYTF. The J gene is TRBJ1-2, the V gene TRBV6-6, with TRBD1 identical over 8 bases. The CDR3 has 14 residues. Germline trimming cut 6 bases from V and 5 bases from J; bases unmatched to any gene: 8. Germline CDR1 and CDR2: MNHNY and SVGAGI (reference sequence).